This section outlines one T cell receptor (beta chain) sequence together with its context. Clones were read by immunoSEQ multiplex PCR, and TCRdb kept only the in-frame ones, dropping some. The sample records fewer than 400,000 clones, 75% to 90% being singletons. Clinical histories supplied by participants themselves formed the basis of cohort assignment. These data are taken from a study of blood T cell repertoires in COVID-19. Germline-derived CDR1 and CDR2 are SGHTA and FQGNSA. The CDR3 runs 14 residues. V lost 5 bases to trimming and J lost 3 bases; unmatched junction nucleotides: 4. The sequencing input was PBMCs or T cells enriched from blood (not recorded which). This sequence originates from a man aged 25 to 45 who had recovered from COVID-19. The rearrangement links TRBV7-2 to TRBJ2-7; 10 positions agree with TRBD1. CDR3 amino acids: CASSRRTGGYEQYF. DNA of the CDR3: TGTGCCAGCAGCCGGAGGACAGGGGGCTACGAGCAGTACTTC.